This record covers a single T cell receptor (beta chain). The antigen is unknown. This sample is drawn from a study of T cell responses to AZD1222 COVID-19 vaccine. Study-level points and caveats: Only after the peak T cell response were repertoires sampled. Within unmutated variant regions lay the reported targets of nearly half of spike-specific TCRs.

TCRdb keeps only in-frame clones here, not all; method: immunoSEQ multiplex PCR. The profile shows around 15,000 clones, approximately 80% of them singletons. The clonotype was recovered from an adult who received the AZD1222 COVID-19 vaccine. The sequenced sample was peripheral blood, obtained 28 days after the second AZD1222 dose.

The CDR3 bases are TGTGCCAGCAGTTTACGGGCGGGCCGCCTTGGTGAGCAGTTCTTC. Its protein is CASSLRAGRLGEQFF. The chain joins TRBV27 to TRBJ2-1, with D maybe TRBD2 (5 bases). The length of the CDR3 is 15 residues. Trimming pared 2 bases from V and 9 bases from J, leaving 17 bases between. Germline values: CDR1 MNHEY, CDR2 SMNVEV (reference sequence).